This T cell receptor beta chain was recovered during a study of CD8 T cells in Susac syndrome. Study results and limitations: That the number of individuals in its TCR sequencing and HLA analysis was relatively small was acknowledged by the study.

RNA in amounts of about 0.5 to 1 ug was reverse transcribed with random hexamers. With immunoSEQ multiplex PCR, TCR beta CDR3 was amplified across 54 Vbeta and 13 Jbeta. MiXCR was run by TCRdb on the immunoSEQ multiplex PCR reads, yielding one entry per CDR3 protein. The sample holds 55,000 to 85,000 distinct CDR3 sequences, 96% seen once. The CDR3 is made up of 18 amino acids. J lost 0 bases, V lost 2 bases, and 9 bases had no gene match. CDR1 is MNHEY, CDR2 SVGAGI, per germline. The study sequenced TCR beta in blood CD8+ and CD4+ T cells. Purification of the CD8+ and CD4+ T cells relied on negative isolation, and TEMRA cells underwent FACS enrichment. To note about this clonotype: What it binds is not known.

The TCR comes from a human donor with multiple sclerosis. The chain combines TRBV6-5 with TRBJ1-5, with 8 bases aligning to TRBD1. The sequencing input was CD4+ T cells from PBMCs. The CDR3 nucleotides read TGTGCCAGCAGTTACGCCCCACCAGGGGGCTATAGCAATCAGCCCCAGCATTTT. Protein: CASSYAPPGGYSNQPQHF.